This TCR beta chain was identified during a study of patients and donors after allogeneic stem cell transplantation. MiXCR was run by TCRdb on the RT-PCR reads, yielding one entry per CDR3 protein. The repertoire consists of 90,000 to 120,000 distinct CDR3 sequences, with 35% occurring once and the leading ten covering around 26%. CDR3 length equals 14 residues. Trimming left V 5 bases short and J 2 bases short, with 13 bases between. CDR1 MNHEY and CDR2 SMNVEV come from the germline V gene (reference sequence). The specimen sequenced was blood, either unsorted or a sorted T cell fraction (not recorded which). This chain connects TRBV27 to TRBJ2-7, with D possibly matching TRBD1 (6 bases). The source of this sequence is a human donor who was either an allogeneic HSCT recipient or a stem cell or donor lymphocyte infusion donor (not recorded which). It is not recorded whose cells these are; they may come from a transplant donor. The chain's CDR3 is CASSTTGWTYEQYF. In DNA form, the CDR3 reads TGTGCCAGCAGTACGACAGGTTGGACCTACGAGCAGTACTTC.